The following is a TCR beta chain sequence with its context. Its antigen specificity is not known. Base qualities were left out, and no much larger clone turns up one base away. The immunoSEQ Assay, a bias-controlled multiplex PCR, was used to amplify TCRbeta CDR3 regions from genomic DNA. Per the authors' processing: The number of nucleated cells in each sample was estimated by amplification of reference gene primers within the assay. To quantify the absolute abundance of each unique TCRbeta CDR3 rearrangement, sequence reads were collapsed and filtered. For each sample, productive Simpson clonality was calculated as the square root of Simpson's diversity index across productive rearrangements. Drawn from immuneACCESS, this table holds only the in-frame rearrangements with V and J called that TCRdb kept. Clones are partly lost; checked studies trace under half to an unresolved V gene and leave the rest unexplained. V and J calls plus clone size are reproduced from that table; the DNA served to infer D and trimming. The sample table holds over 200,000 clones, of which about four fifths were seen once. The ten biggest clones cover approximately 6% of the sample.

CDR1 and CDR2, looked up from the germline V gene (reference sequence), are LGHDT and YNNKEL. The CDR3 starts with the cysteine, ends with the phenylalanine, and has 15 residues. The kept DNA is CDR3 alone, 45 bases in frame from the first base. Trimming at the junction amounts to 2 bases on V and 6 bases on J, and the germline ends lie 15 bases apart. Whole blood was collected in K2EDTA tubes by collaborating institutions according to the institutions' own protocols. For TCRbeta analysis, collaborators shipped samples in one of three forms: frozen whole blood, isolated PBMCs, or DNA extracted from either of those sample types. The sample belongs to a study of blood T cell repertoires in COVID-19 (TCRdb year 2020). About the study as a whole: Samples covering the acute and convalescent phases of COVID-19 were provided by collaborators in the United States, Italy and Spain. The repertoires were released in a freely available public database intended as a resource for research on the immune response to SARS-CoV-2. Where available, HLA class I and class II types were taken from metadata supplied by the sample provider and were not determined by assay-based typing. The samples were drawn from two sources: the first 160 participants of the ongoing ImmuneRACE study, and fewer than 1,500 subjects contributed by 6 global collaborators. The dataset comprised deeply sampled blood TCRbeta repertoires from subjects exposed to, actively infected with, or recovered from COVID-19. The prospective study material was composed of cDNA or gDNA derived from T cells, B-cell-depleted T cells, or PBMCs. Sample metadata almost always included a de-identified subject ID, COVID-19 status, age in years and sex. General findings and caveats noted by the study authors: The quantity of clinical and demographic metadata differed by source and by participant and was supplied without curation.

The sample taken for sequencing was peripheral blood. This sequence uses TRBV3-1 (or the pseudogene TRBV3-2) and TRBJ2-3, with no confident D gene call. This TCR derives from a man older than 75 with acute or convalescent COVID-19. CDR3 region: CASSQRSATGDTQYF. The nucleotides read TGTGCCAGCAGCCAAAGGTCAGCGACTGGGGATACGCAGTATTTT.